One TCR beta chain is described in this entry. What antigen it recognizes has not been identified. Base qualities are not provided; no much larger clone lies one nucleotide away. TCR beta VDJ combination and CDR3 sequence profiling used genomic DNA as the template. An Illumina HiSeq 2000 was the platform used for TCR repertoire sequencing. The published analysis was carried out like this. TRBV/TRBJ rearrangement plots, CDR3 size and DJ length profiles, and Simpson's diversity index were used to evaluate the repertoires. The most abundant DNA sequence in the deep sequencing data was taken as the immunodominant clone. CDR3 amino acid sequences were checked for sharing between subjects and were compared against published repertoires and the VDJdb database. TCRdb reran the public reads through fastp at Q25 and MiXCR, keeping productive beta chains. Every entry covers one CDR3 protein and lists the most common genes and DNA from its rows. These V and J calls rely on TCRdb rather than the paper's analysis. The sample yields 310,000 or so distinct CDR3 sequences; 56% were counted once. The ten largest clonotypes hold around 1.3% of the sample.

CDR3 length: 16 amino acids, cysteine to phenylalanine. Only CDR3 DNA is held: 48 bases, read in frame from base 1. From the germline V gene, CDR1 is SGDLS and CDR2 is YYNGEE. V is pared back by 0 bases and J by 3 bases, with 12 bases lying between the germline termini. Expansion of CD8+CD57+ cells had been shown by flow cytometry in the patients chosen for sequencing. Every patient had a diagnosis of severe acquired aplastic anemia based on International Study of Aplastic Anemia and Agranulocytosis and Camitta criteria. No therapy had been received by the patients at the time of blood sampling. TCR repertoires of sorted CD4+ and CD8+ blood T cells from severe aplastic anemia patients and healthy subjects were deep-sequenced in the study. Patients were enrolled in the USA under clinicaltrials.gov protocols 00001620, 01623167, 00001397, 00071045, 00081523 and 00961064. Ficoll-Paque density gradient centrifugation was used to isolate peripheral blood mononuclear cells. Before DNA extraction, CD4+ and CD8+ T cells were sorted with FACS or magnetic beads.

This record comes from a study of CD8+CD57+ T cells in acquired aplastic anemia (dated by TCRdb to the late 2010s). Looking at the study overall: On average, sorted CD4+ and CD8+ cells yielded roughly 3.4 ug of extracted DNA, with a range of about 0.17 to 27.4 ug. CD8+CD57+ expansion was defined as a frequency above the mean frequency observed in healthy subjects.

The paper's findings and limits, for the study overall: Although 25 to 30 CD8+ CDR3 sequences were shared by patients and controls, these sequences appeared highly expressed in patients and within the immunodominant clones of patients. Patients and healthy controls showed no significant difference in CD8+ Simpson's diversity (P=0.060).

The sequence links TRBV9 to TRBJ1-4; the D gene is perhaps TRBD1, from 5 matching bases. The sequence was collected from a human donor with aplastic anemia. The sequenced material came from sorted CD4+, CD8+, or CD8+CD57+ T cells (not recorded which) from PBMCs. The base sequence is TGTGCCAGCAGCGTAGCTTGGGGGTCACCTAATGAAAAACTGTTTTTT. This yields the protein CASSVAWGSPNEKLFF.